These 26 T cell receptor beta chains were all obtained from the same sample, sequenced in a study of neurological immune-mediated disorders. TCRdb redid the calling of the 5' RACE reads with MiXCR, one entry per CDR3 protein. Seen here are over 50,000 distinct CDR3 sequences, roughly 4.9% observed once, and the top ten hold roughly 6%. Material for sequencing was PBMCs. The receptors stem from a human donor with multiple sclerosis. The donor label of this sample is uncertain.

In this sample, this clonotype turned up many times. This chain links TRBV7-8 with TRBJ2-2; D is possibly TRBD1 (6 bases). This CDR3 region has 16 residues. CDR1 is SGHVS, CDR2 FQNEAQ, per germline. V was shortened by 4 bases and J by 0 bases, with 12 bases between the two germline ends. This chain's CDR3 is CASSSYRETNTGELFF. The DNA for the CDR3 is TGTGCCAGCAGCTCATACAGGGAAACGAACACCGGGGAGCTGTTTTTT.

This clonotype was found many times. The chain joins TRBV29-1 to TRBJ2-1; maybe TRBD2 (5 bases). The CDR3 length is 12 residues. V was cut by 4 bases and J by 2 bases, with 6 bases left in between. Germline assignment: CDR1 SQVTM and CDR2 ANQGSEA. The CDR3 region is CSVGRAYNEQFF. CDR3 coding DNA: TGCAGCGTTGGGCGGGCCTACAATGAGCAGTTCTTC.

In its sample, this clonotype was seen many times. This chain uses TRBV5-1 with TRBJ1-2; maybe TRBD1 (5 bases). Trimming took 0 bases from V and 8 from J, leaving 11 bases between them. This CDR3 is built from 13 residues. Germline V gives CDR1 SGHRS, CDR2 YFSETQ. The CDR3: CASSLAYGDGYTF. As DNA, the CDR3 is TGCGCCAGCAGCTTGGCCTACGGGGACGGCTACACCTTC.

The sample holds many counts of this clonotype. The J gene is TRBJ2-3, the V gene TRBV4-1; the D is unclear. This CDR3 comprises 13 residues. The V end lost 2 bases, the J end lost 7 bases, and 10 bases lay between the germline ends. CDR1 is MGHRA, CDR2 YSYEKL, per germline. The CDR3: CASSQLTLNTQYF. The CDR3 DNA reads TGCGCCAGCAGCCAACTCACGCTGAATACGCAGTATTTT.

This clonotype was observed at least ten times. This chain connects TRBV6-5 to TRBJ2-6, with D perhaps assigned TRBD1 or TRBD2 (5 bases each). V lost 0 bases to trimming and J lost 3 bases, with 12 bases between them. CDR1 MNHEY and CDR2 SVGAGI come from the germline V gene. The CDR3 covers 17 residues. The CDR3 loop is CASSYSSPGSGANVLTF. CDR3 bases: TGTGCCAGCAGTTACTCGAGCCCAGGGAGTGGGGCCAACGTCCTGACTTTC.

This clonotype was seen ten or more times. CDR3 loop: CATPERGGPSYNEQFF. CDR3 in DNA: TGTGCCACCCCGGAGCGGGGGGGCCCATCCTACAATGAGCAGTTCTTC. The chain carries TRBV7-9 and TRBJ2-1, with 10 bases matching TRBD2. The CDR3 consists of 16 residues. Trimming at V came to 10 bases and at J to 1 base, leaving 10 bases not matched to a gene. CDR1 SEHNR and CDR2 FQNEAQ come from the germline V gene (reference sequence). The full variable domain, completed using reference TRBV7-9 and TRBJ2-1, is DTGVSQNPRHKITKRGQNVTFRCDPISEHNRLYWYRQTLGQGPEFLTYFQNEAQLEKSRLLSDRFSAERPKGSFSTLEIQRTEQGDSAMYLCATPERGGPSYNEQFFGPGTRLTVL.

This clonotype was observed many times. This rearrangement joins TRBV5-1 to TRBJ1-2; possible D gene TRBD1, 5 bases. Germline CDR1 is SGHRS and CDR2 is YFSETQ. This CDR3 has 15 amino acids. The V end was cut by 2 bases, the J end by 0 bases, with 11 bases between. As DNA, the CDR3 is TGCGCCAGCAGCTTAAAACAGACAGCTAACTATGGCTACACCTTC. Translating gives CASSLKQTANYGYTF.

This clonotype appeared a few times. V is TRBV3-1 and J is TRBJ1-2; the match to TRBD1 covers 7 bases. This CDR3 is 15 amino acids long. Germline CDR1 is LGHDT and CDR2 is YNNKEL (reference sequence). The trim removed 1 base at V and 2 bases at J, leaving 4 bases unmatched. The CDR3 reads CASSQADRVNYGYTF. The DNA of the CDR3 is TGTGCCAGCAGCCAAGCTGACAGGGTGAACTATGGCTACACCTTC.

The chain links TRBV4-2 to TRBJ1-2; the match to TRBD1 covers 7 bases. The V gene's germline CDR1 is LGHNA and CDR2 YNFKEQ. There are 15 residues in the CDR3. J gave up 4 bases and V 1 base, and 6 bases lay outside the gene matches. CDR3 nucleotides: TGTGCCAGCAGCCAAGGGGGGACAGAAAGCTATGGCTACACCTTC. As protein: CASSQGGTESYGYTF.

V gene TRBV7-2 combines with J gene TRBJ2-7; D is unresolved. This CDR3 is built from 12 residues. Germline V gene lookup returns CDR1 SGHTA and CDR2 FQGNSA. Trimming cost V 3 bases and J 6 bases, with 9 bases left between them. In DNA form, the CDR3 reads TGTGCCAGCAGCTTTTGGAGTATCGAGCAGTACTTC. Translating gives CASSFWSIEQYF.

This clonotype was counted many times. The rearrangement links TRBV29-1 to TRBJ1-1; D is unclear. The CDR3 is made up of 13 amino acids. CDR1 and CDR2 from the germline V gene are SQVTM and ANQGSEA. Trimming removed 7 bases at V and 0 bases at J, with 12 bases between. The CDR3 loop reads CSASHRLNTEAFF. CDR3 bases: TGCAGCGCATCGCACAGATTGAACACTGAAGCTTTCTTT. Combining the CDR3 with reference TRBV29-1 and TRBJ1-1 gives the whole variable domain SAVISQKPSRDICQRGTSLTIQCQVDSQVTMMFWYRQQPGQSLTLIATANQGSEATYESGFVIDKFPISRPNLTFSTLTVSNMSPEDSSIYLCSASHRLNTEAFFGQGTRLTVV.

This clonotype was observed many times. The rearrangement joins TRBV12-5 to TRBJ2-1; 8 nucleotides align to TRBD2. V lost 7 bases to trimming and J lost 3 bases; unmatched junction nucleotides: 8. The CDR3 is 15 residues long. Germline CDR1 LGHNT, CDR2 FRNRAP. This CDR3 is CASALGAGVYNEQFF. In DNA, the CDR3 is TGTGCTAGTGCCCTGGGAGCGGGGGTCTACAATGAGCAGTTCTTC.

The CDR3: CSAANRDRGSGEKLFF. The CDR3 coding sequence is TGCAGTGCTGCAAACCGGGACAGGGGATCTGGGGAAAAACTGTTTTTT. The chain recombines TRBV20-1 with TRBJ1-4; 10 bases match TRBD1. Germline CDR1 DFQATT, CDR2 SNEGSKA (reference sequence). This CDR3 has 16 residues. The V gene end was trimmed by 5 bases and the J gene end by 8 bases; junction bases not matched to a gene: 14.

The sample holds many counts of this clonotype. V usage is TRBV6-6 and J usage is TRBJ1-6; 9 nucleotides align to TRBD1. Germline lookup yields CDR1 MNHNY and CDR2 SVGAGI (reference sequence). J gave up 3 bases and V 4 bases, and 4 bases lay outside the gene matches. This CDR3 spans 16 amino acids. For the CDR3, the DNA is TGTGCCAGCAGTTCAACAGGGGGCGTCTATAATTCACCCCTCCACTTT. Amino acid sequence: CASSSTGGVYNSPLHF.

This clonotype came up many times. CDR3 DNA sequence: TGTGCCACCAGTGATCCGGTAGCCCAGGGGGCGGATACGCAGTATTTT. It is translated as CATSDPVAQGADTQYF. The chain uses TRBV24-1 and TRBJ2-3, with 8 bases identical to TRBD1. The germline CDR1 and CDR2 sequences are KGHDR and SFDVKD. CDR3 length: 16 amino acids. V was pared by 3 bases and J by 6 bases, with 10 bases of the junction left unmatched.

This clonotype was counted ten times or more. The chain combines TRBV3-1 with TRBJ2-3; D not certain. V was trimmed by 4 bases and J by 2 bases, leaving 13 bases between them. The CDR3 length is 15 residues. Per germline, CDR1 LGHDT and CDR2 YNNKEL (reference sequence). CDR3 DNA: TGTGCCAGCAGCCCCTGGACCGCTTACACAGATACGCAGTATTTT. Its protein product is CASSPWTAYTDTQYF.

This clonotype was observed at least ten times. V is TRBV10-1 and J is TRBJ1-1; D is perhaps TRBD1 (6 bases). This CDR3 region has 13 residues. In germline, CDR1 is WNHNN, CDR2 SYGVQD (reference sequence). V was trimmed by 6 bases and J by 6 bases, leaving 14 bases between them. The CDR3 here is CASRATGHPEAFF. Written as DNA, the CDR3 is TGCGCCAGCAGGGCCACAGGGCATCCTGAAGCTTTCTTT.

This clonotype was observed at least ten times. This chain joins TRBV20-1 and TRBJ1-4; unclear D gene. The CDR3 is 13 residues long. In germline, CDR1 is DFQATT, CDR2 SNEGSKA (reference sequence). V lost 7 bases and J 4 bases, leaving 13 bases between the germline ends. The CDR3: CSVRRVLNEKLFF. CDR3 DNA: TGCAGTGTACGCCGAGTTCTTAATGAAAAACTGTTTTTT.

This clonotype came up many times. J is TRBJ2-3 and V is TRBV27; TRBD2 matches at 10 bases. With 3 bases clipped from V and 4 bases from J, the junction kept 7 bases outside the gene matches. CDR3 length equals 16 residues. Looked up from germline, CDR1 is MNHEY and CDR2 is SMNVEV (reference sequence). The CDR3 region has the DNA TGTGCCAGCAGTTTTTACGGAGCGGGGGGGCCAGATACGCAGTATTTT. This translates into CASSFYGAGGPDTQYF.

In this sample, this clonotype turned up many times. The chain is built from TRBV25-1 and TRBJ2-1; D is unclear. The V end was cut by 1 base, the J end by 8 bases, with 12 bases between. Looked up from germline, CDR1 is MGHDK and CDR2 is SYGVNS. CDR3 length: 14 residues. For the CDR3, the DNA is TGTGCCAGCAGTGAATCCGACACCAGGTATGAGCAGTTCTTC. Its translation is CASSESDTRYEQFF.

This clonotype was counted ten times or more. The rearrangement joins TRBV12-3 or TRBV12-4 to TRBJ1-4; the D is unclear. V was clipped by 5 bases and J by 8 bases, with 12 bases between them. The CDR3 has 13 residues. The CDR3 nucleotides are TGTGCCAGCAGTCCTCCTATGGGGGAAAAACTGTTTTTT. Its protein is CASSPPMGEKLFF.

This clonotype was observed many times. The rearrangement joins TRBV15 to TRBJ2-3; a possible D gene is TRBD2 (5 bases). CDR3 size: 17 residues. The V end lost 5 bases, the J end lost 6 bases, and 24 bases lay between the germline ends. Germline V CDR1 and CDR2: LNHNV, YYDKDF (reference sequence). The CDR3: CATSPQRAGRYLDTQYF. CDR3 in DNA: TGTGCCACCAGCCCCCAACGGGCGGGCCGTTACTTGGATACGCAGTATTTT.

At least ten counts were recorded for this clonotype. The chain carries TRBV5-1 and TRBJ1-1; maybe TRBD1 (5 bases). CDR3 length: 14 amino acids. Germline values: CDR1 SGHRS, CDR2 YFSETQ. The V end lost 2 bases, the J end lost 4 bases, and 12 bases lay between the germline ends. CDR3 residues: CASSFGARITEAFF. The CDR3 region has the DNA TGCGCCAGCAGCTTCGGGGCGCGGATCACTGAAGCTTTCTTT.

In this sample, this clonotype turned up many times. This chain uses TRBV2 with TRBJ1-5, with D perhaps TRBD1 (6 bases). V lost 1 base and J 2 bases, leaving 12 bases between the germline ends. CDR3 length equals 16 residues. The germline gives CDR1 SNHLY, CDR2 FYNNEI. The chain's CDR3 is CASSEGGPGGNQPQHF. Here the CDR3 DNA reads TGTGCCAGCAGTGAAGGAGGGCCAGGGGGCAATCAGCCCCAGCATTTT.

This clonotype was found many times. The V and J genes are TRBV7-9 and TRBJ1-5; D is possibly TRBD1 (6 bases). CDR1 and CDR2 from the germline V gene are SEHNR and FQNEAQ (reference sequence). The CDR3 sequence is 14 residues long. The V and J ends lost 6 bases and 2 bases respectively, with 11 bases between them. CDR3 DNA: TGTGCCAGCAGTACAGGGCAAGGCAATCAGCCCCAGCATTTT. It specifies CASSTGQGNQPQHF.

This clonotype was observed at least ten times. V gene TRBV5-5 combines with J gene TRBJ2-7; D is unclear. Germline V CDR1 and CDR2: SGHKS, YYEKEE (reference sequence). The CDR3 has 14 residues. Deletions cut 4 bases from V and 9 bases from J, with 20 bases between. The CDR3 loop reads CASSLPGPVVGQYF. The CDR3 DNA sequence: TGTGCCAGCAGCCTTCCGGGCCCCGTTGTCGGGCAGTACTTC.